This T cell receptor beta chain is from a study of T cells in Graves' hyperthyroidism and ophthalmopathy. Diagnosis of hyperthyroidism was new in patients aged 18 to 65, and its duration was under 2 months. RNA transcripts were the template for amplifying TCR beta CDR3 regions. The TCR CDR3 first-round RT-PCR relied on the HTBI primer set. TCRdb passed the multiplex PCR reads through MiXCR, listing each CDR3 protein once. The data hold a few hundred thousand distinct CDR3 sequences, with around a sixth observed a single time. This clonotype has ten or more counts. Germline CDR1 reads LGHDT; CDR2 reads YNNKEL (reference sequence). With 9 bases removed from V and 0 bases from J, the gap between germline ends came to 9 bases. The CDR3 totals 13 residues.

The V gene is TRBV3-1, the J gene TRBJ2-1, with D unresolved. This TCR was sampled from a woman younger than 45 with Graves' hyperthyroidism. The sequenced sample was blood. As DNA, the CDR3 is TGTGCCAGTAAAAACAACTCCTACAATGAGCAGTTCTTC. Its translation is CASKNNSYNEQFF.